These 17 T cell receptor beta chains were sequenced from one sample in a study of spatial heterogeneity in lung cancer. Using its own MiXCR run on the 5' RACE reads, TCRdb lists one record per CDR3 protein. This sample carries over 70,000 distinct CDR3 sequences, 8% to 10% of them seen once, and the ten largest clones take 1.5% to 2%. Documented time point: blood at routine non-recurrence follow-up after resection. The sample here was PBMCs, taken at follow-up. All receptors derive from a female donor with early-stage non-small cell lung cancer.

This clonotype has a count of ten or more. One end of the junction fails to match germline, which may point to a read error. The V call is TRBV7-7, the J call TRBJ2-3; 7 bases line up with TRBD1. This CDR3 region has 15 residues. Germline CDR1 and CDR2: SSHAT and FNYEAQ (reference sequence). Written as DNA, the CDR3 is TGTGCTAGCAGCCTTAGGGGGCGCGACACAGATACGCAGTATTTT. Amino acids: CASSLRGRDTDTQYF.

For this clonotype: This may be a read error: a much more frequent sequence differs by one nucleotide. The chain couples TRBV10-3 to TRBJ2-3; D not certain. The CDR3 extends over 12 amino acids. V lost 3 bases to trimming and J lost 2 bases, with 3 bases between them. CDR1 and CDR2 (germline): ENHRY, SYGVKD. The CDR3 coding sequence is TGTGCCATCAGTGACAACACAGATACGCAGTATTTT. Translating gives CAISDNTDTQYF.

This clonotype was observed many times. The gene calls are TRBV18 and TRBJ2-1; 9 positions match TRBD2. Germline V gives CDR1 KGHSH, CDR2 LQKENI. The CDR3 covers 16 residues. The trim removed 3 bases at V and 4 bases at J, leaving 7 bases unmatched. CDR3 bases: TGTGCCAGCTCACCCCTAGCGGGAAGTAGGTACAATGAGCAGTTCTTC. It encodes CASSPLAGSRYNEQFF. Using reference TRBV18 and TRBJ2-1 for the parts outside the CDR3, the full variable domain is NAGVMQNPRHLVRRRGQEARLRCSPMKGHSHVYWYRQLPEEGLKFMVYLQKENIIDESGMPKERFSAEFPKEGPSILRIQQVVRGDSAAYFCASSPLAGSRYNEQFFGPGTRLTVL.

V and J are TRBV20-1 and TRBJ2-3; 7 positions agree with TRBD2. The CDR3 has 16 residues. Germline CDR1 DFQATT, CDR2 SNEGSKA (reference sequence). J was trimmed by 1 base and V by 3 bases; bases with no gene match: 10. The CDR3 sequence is CSASPGLAGGTDTQYF. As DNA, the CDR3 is TGCAGTGCTAGTCCGGGACTCGCGGGGGGCACAGATACGCAGTATTTT.

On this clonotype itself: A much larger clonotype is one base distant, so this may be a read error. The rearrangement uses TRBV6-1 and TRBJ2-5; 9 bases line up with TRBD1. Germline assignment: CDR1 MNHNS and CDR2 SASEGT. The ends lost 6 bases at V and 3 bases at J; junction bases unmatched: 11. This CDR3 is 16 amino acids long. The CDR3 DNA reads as TGTGCCAGCAGGACCTTCGGGACAGGGTTGGAAGAGACCCAGTACTTC. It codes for CASRTFGTGLEETQYF.

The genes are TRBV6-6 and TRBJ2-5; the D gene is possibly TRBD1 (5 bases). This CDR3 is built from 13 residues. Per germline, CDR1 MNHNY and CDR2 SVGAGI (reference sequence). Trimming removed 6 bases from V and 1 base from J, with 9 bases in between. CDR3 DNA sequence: TGTGCCAGCAGAGTGACAGCCCAAGAGACCCAGTACTTC. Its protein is CASRVTAQETQYF.

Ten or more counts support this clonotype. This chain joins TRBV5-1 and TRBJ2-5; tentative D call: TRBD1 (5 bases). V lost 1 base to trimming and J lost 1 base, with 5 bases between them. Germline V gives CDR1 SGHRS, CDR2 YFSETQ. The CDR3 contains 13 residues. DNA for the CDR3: TGCGCCAGCAGCTTGAGGGGCCAAGAGACCCAGTACTTC. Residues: CASSLRGQETQYF. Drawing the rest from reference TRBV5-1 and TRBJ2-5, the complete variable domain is KAGVTQTPRYLIKTRGQQVTLSCSPISGHRSVSWYQQTPGQGLQFLFEYFSETQRNKGNFPGRFSGRQFSNSRSEMNVSTLELGDSALYLCASSLRGQETQYFGPGTRLLVL.

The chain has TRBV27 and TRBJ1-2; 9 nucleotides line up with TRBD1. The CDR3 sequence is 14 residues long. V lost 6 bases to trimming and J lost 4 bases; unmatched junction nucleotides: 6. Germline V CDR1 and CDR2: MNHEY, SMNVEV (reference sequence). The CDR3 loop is CASRKTGGGYGYTF. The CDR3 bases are TGTGCCAGCAGAAAAACAGGGGGCGGCTATGGCTACACCTTC.

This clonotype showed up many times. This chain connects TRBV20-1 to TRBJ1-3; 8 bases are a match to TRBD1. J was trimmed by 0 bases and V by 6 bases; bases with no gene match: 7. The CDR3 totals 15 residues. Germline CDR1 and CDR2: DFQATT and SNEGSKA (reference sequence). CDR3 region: CSARSDRGSGNTIYF. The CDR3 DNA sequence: TGCAGTGCCCGCTCCGACAGGGGCTCTGGAAACACCATATATTTT.

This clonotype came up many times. CDR3 residues: CASSLGIQENQPQHF. The CDR3 DNA is TGCGCCAGCAGCTTGGGGATACAGGAAAATCAGCCCCAGCATTTT. The chain has TRBV5-1 and TRBJ1-5; a weak D match, TRBD1 (5 bases). This CDR3 is built from 15 residues. The germline V gene has CDR1 SGHRS and CDR2 YFSETQ. Trimming cost V 0 bases and J 4 bases, with 11 bases left between them.

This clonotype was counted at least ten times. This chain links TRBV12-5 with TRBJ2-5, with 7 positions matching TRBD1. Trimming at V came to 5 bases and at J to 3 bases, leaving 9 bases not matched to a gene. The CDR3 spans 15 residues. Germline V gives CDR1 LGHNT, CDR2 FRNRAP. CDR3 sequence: CASGPLQGVEETQYF. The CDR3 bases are TGTGCTAGTGGTCCACTCCAGGGGGTGGAAGAGACCCAGTACTTC.

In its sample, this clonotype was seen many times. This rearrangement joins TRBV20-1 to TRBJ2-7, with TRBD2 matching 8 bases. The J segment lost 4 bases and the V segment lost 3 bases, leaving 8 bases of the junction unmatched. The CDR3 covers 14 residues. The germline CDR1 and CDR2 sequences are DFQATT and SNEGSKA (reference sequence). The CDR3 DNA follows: TGCAGTGCTAGCCCGGGAGGGCCACTTTACGAGCAGTACTTC. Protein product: CSASPGGPLYEQYF.

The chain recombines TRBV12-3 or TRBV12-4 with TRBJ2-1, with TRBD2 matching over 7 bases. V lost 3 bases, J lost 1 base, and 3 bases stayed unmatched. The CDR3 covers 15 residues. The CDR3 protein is CASSFAGDSYNEQFF. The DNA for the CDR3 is TGTGCCAGCAGTTTCGCGGGAGATTCCTACAATGAGCAGTTCTTC.

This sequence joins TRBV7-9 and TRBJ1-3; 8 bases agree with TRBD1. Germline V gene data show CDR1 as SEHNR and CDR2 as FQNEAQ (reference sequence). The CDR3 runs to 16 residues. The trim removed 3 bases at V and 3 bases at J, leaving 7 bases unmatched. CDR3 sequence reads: CASSFPDRGVGNTIYF. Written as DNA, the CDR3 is TGTGCCAGCAGCTTCCCAGACAGGGGAGTTGGAAACACCATATATTTT. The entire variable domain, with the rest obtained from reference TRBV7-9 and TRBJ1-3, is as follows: DTGVSQNPRHKITKRGQNVTFRCDPISEHNRLYWYRQTLGQGPEFLTYFQNEAQLEKSRLLSDRFSAERPKGSFSTLEIQRTEQGDSAMYLCASSFPDRGVGNTIYFGEGSWLTVV.

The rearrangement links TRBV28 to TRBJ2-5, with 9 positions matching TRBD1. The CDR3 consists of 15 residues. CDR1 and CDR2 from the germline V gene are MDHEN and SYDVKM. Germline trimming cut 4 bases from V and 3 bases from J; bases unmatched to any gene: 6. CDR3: CASSSGTGWEETQYF. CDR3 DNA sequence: TGTGCCAGCAGTTCCGGGACAGGGTGGGAAGAGACCCAGTACTTC.

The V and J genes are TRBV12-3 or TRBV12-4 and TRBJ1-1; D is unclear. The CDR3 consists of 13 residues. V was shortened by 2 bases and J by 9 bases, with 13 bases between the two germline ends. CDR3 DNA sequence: TGTGCCAGCAGTTTATCCCCCCTTAGACAAGCTTTCTTT. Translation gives CASSLSPLRQAFF.

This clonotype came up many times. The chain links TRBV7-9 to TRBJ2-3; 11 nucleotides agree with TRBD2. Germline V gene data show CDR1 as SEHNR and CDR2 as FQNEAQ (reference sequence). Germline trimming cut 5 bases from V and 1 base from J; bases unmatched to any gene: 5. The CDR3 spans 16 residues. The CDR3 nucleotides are TGTGCCAGCAGCCTAACTAGCGGGAGTGGCACAGATACGCAGTATTTT. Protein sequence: CASSLTSGSGTDTQYF.